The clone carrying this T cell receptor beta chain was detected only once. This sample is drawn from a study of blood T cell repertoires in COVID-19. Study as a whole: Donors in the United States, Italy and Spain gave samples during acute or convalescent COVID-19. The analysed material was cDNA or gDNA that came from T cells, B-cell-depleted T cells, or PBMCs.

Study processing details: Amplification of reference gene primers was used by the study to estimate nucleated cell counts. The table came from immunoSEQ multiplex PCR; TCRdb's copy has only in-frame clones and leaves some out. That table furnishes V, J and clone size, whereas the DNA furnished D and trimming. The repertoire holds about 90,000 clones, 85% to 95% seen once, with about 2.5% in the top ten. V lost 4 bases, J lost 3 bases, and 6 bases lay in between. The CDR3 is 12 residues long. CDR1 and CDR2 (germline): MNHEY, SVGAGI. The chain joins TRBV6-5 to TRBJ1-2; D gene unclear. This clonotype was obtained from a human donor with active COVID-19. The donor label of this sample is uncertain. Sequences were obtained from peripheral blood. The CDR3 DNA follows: TGTGCCAGCAGTTCCCGGGACTATGGCTACACCTTC. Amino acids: CASSSRDYGYTF.